The clone carrying this T cell receptor (beta chain) was seen a few times. Its specificity is not known. This sample stems from a study of response to subunit inactivated influenza vaccine. Whole-study findings and limits: A suggestion made by the authors is that each seasonal influenza vaccination recruits few new T cells.

TCRdb reprocessed the RT-PCR reads with MiXCR, giving one entry per CDR3 protein. Of hundreds of thousands of distinct CDR3 sequences in the sample, 15% to 20% were seen once. Sequencing was performed on PBMCs from blood, taken around 5 days after vaccination. The receptor was isolated from a man between 45 and 60 years old who received an inactivated influenza vaccine.

The CDR3 bases are TGTGCCAGCGCAACAGGGGCGCAGGGCCCCCAGCATTTT. As protein: CASATGAQGPQHF. The chain joins TRBV7-9 to TRBJ1-5; TRBD1 matches at 7 bases. With 8 bases clipped from V and 10 bases from J, the junction kept 11 bases outside the gene matches. The CDR3 length is 13 residues. In germline, CDR1 is SEHNR, CDR2 FQNEAQ (reference sequence).